The present entry profiles one T cell receptor beta chain with its context. Sequencing was performed with immunoSEQ multiplex PCR; in TCRdb, only in-frame clones are kept and a portion is missing. This sample carries 65,000 to 90,000 clones, approximately 88% of them seen once, and the ten largest clones take around 2.7%. The data stem from a study of OX40 agonist ivuxolimab in advanced cancers. Turning to the study itself: The treatment was a fully human IgG2 OX40 agonist, ivuxolimab. Partial responses were achieved by three patients, of whom one had hepatocellular carcinoma and two had cutaneous melanoma.

Germline lookup yields CDR1 MNHEY and CDR2 SVGAGI. The CDR3 has 13 residues. Trimming took off 0 bases at V and 1 base at J, with 3 bases between the two ends. The rearrangement joins TRBV6-5 to TRBJ2-5; D not resolved. The receptor comes from an adult with an advanced solid tumor such as melanoma, head and neck, liver or kidney cancer. The sequencing used CD4+ or CD8+ T cells sorted from blood, collected in a trial of the OX40 agonist ivuxolimab. Here the CDR3 reads CASSYSFQETQYF. DNA of the CDR3: TGTGCCAGCAGTTACTCATTCCAAGAGACCCAGTACTTC.